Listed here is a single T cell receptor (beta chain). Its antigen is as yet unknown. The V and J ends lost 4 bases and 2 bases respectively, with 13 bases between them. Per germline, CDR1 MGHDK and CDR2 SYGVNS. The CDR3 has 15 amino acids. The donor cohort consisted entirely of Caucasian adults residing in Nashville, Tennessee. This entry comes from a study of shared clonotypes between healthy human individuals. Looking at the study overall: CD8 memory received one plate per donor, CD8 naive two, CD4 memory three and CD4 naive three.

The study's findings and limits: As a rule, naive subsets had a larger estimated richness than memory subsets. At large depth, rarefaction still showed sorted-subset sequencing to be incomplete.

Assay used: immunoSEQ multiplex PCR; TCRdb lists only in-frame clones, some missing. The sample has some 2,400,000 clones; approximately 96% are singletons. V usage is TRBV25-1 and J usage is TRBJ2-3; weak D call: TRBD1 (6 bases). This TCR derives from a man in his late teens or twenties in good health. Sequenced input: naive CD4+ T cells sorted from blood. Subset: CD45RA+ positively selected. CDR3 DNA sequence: TGTGCCAGCAGTGGGGCCGAGGGGGTCACAGATACGCAGTATTTT. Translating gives CASSGAEGVTDTQYF.